The next 27 T cell receptor beta chains were all read from a single sample in a study of human thymus T cells (TCRdb year 2020). The thymus tissue came from surgical resects taken out during corrective cardiac surgery. Libraries were built with the immunoSEQ multiplex PCR assay. TCRdb limited this immuneACCESS table to in-frame rearrangements with V and J called. A share of clones is missing; checked studies link under half to unresolved V genes, and the rest is unexplained. Here the sample has fewer than 90,000 clones; roughly 96% occur a single time. 0.025% to 0.035% of the sample is taken by the ten largest. The sequenced sample was thymus tissue. The receptors were sampled from a boy in the first two years of life with a congenital heart defect but otherwise immunologically healthy.

This clone is a singleton in its sample. CDR3 loop: CASSIQKNTNQPQHF. CDR3 sequence (DNA): TGTGCCAGTAGTATACAGAAAAATACCAATCAGCCCCAGCATTTT. This chain connects TRBV19 to TRBJ1-5, with D unresolved. Germline values: CDR1 LNHDA, CDR2 SQIVND (reference sequence). This CDR3 comprises 15 residues. V was pared by 2 bases and J by 3 bases, with 11 bases between.

CDR3 bases: TGTGCCAGCAGCTTAGACAGCTCCTATAATTCACCCCTCCACTTT. Residues: CASSLDSSYNSPLHF. The V call is TRBV7-2, the J call TRBJ1-6; D not resolved. The CDR3 runs to 15 residues. The V end was cut by 1 base, the J end by 0 bases, with 4 bases between. Germline CDR1 SGHTA, CDR2 FQGNSA.

The rearrangement uses TRBV2 and TRBJ1-4; no reliable D call. The CDR3 has 13 residues. V was pared by 3 bases and J by 8 bases, with 10 bases between. Per the germline V gene, CDR1 is SNHLY and CDR2 is FYNNEI. CDR3 in amino acids: CASSERTGEKLFF. The CDR3 DNA sequence: TGTGCCAGCAGTGAGAGGACCGGGGAAAAACTGTTTTTT.

The chain combines TRBV19 with TRBJ2-1; TRBD1 matches 10 bases. After removal of 5 bases from V and 4 bases from J, the junction contained 8 bases not matched to a gene. Germline assignment: CDR1 LNHDA and CDR2 SQIVND (reference sequence). This CDR3 has 16 amino acids. The DNA of the CDR3 is TGTGCCAGTAGTTACCCGACAGGGGGCCTTTACAATGAGCAGTTCTTC. It is translated as CASSYPTGGLYNEQFF.

The genes are TRBV30 and TRBJ2-7; D gene ambiguous. Per germline, CDR1 GTSNPN and CDR2 SVGIG (reference sequence). V lost 4 bases, J lost 0 bases, and 16 bases lay in between. The CDR3 is made up of 15 amino acids. As DNA, the CDR3 is TGTGCCTGGATTTTGAGGAACAGAAGCTCCTACGAGCAGTACTTC. Translation gives CAWILRNRSSYEQYF.

This clone was seen a single time. The genes are TRBV14 and TRBJ2-3; the D gene is possibly TRBD2 (5 bases). Trimming removed 0 bases from V and 2 bases from J, with 15 bases in between. The CDR3 spans 17 residues. The germline CDR1 and CDR2 sequences are SGHDN and FVKESK. Here the CDR3 reads CASSQDRRTSLTDTQYF. The CDR3 nucleotides are TGTGCCAGCAGCCAAGATCGTAGGACTTCACTCACAGATACGCAGTATTTT.

The V and J genes are TRBV7-8 and TRBJ2-5; 15 positions match TRBD2. The CDR3 covers 16 residues. Per germline, CDR1 SGHVS and CDR2 FQNEAQ. Germline trimming cut 4 bases from V and 3 bases from J; bases unmatched to any gene: 3. CDR3 region: CASSSRTSGREETQYF. In DNA form, the CDR3 reads TGTGCCAGCAGCTCGCGGACTAGCGGGAGGGAAGAGACCCAGTACTTC.

This chain joins TRBV6-1 and TRBJ1-2, with TRBD1 matching over 10 bases. Unmatched junction bases numbered 2, after V lost 1 base and J lost 0 bases. The CDR3 covers 16 residues. CDR1 is MNHNS and CDR2 is SASEGT in the germline V gene. CDR3 residues: CASSEGGTGANYGYTF. DNA for the CDR3: TGTGCCAGCAGTGAAGGGGGGACAGGGGCTAACTATGGCTACACCTTC.

The rearrangement links TRBV19 to TRBJ2-1, with D uncertain. V was trimmed by 5 bases and J by 7 bases, leaving 6 bases between them. The CDR3 has 11 residues. Germline values: CDR1 LNHDA, CDR2 SQIVND (reference sequence). CDR3 nucleotide sequence: TGTGCCAGTAGTGAAAGGAATGAGCAGTTCTTC. Its translation: CASSERNEQFF.

CDR3 sequence reads: CASRTDPPQHF. CDR3 bases: TGTGCCAGCAGAACAGACCCGCCCCAGCATTTT. The chain joins TRBV6-1 to TRBJ1-5; D is undetermined. The CDR3 loop spans 11 amino acids. Between the trimmed V and J ends, which lost 6 bases and 9 bases, there was a span of 9 bases. CDR1 MNHNS and CDR2 SASEGT come from the germline V gene.

The gene calls are TRBV7-8 and TRBJ1-5; no definite D call. Per germline, CDR1 SGHVS and CDR2 FQNEAQ. The V end was cut by 8 bases, the J end by 4 bases, with 12 bases between. The CDR3 covers 13 residues. CDR3 nucleotides: TGTGCCAGCGGCAGCACAAGTAATCAGCCCCAGCATTTT. This encodes CASGSTSNQPQHF.

The rearrangement joins TRBV2 to TRBJ2-5; TRBD2 matches 10 bases. The junction had 11 bases not matched to a gene; V was cut back by 3 bases and J by 1 base. Germline CDR1 and CDR2: SNHLY and FYNNEI. The CDR3 sequence is 18 residues long. As DNA, the CDR3 is TGTGCCAGCAGTGACCGGACAGATACTAGCGGGATCCAAGAGACCCAGTACTTC. Protein product: CASSDRTDTSGIQETQYF.

This rearrangement joins TRBV4-1 to TRBJ1-4; D is possibly TRBD1 (5 bases). The CDR3 spans 18 residues. Per germline, CDR1 MGHRA and CDR2 YSYEKL. Trimming stripped 2 bases from V and 2 bases from J, with 18 bases between. This chain's CDR3 is CASSQKGDPGETNEKLFF. The CDR3 DNA follows: TGCGCCAGCAGCCAAAAGGGAGACCCGGGGGAGACTAATGAAAAACTGTTTTTT.

The CDR3 loop reads CASSESHGLAGVRSYEQYF. The CDR3 coding sequence is TGTGCCAGCAGTGAAAGCCACGGACTAGCGGGAGTAAGATCCTACGAGCAGTACTTC. The chain recombines TRBV2 with TRBJ2-7; 13 bases fit TRBD2. V lost 2 bases and J lost 1; bases outside the gene matches: 11. The CDR3 runs 19 residues. In germline, CDR1 is SNHLY, CDR2 FYNNEI.

This chain uses TRBV5-1 with TRBJ1-5; D ambiguous. Germline V gene data show CDR1 as SGHRS and CDR2 as YFSETQ. V lost 4 bases and J lost 5, with 16 bases in between. This CDR3 contains 15 residues. The chain's CDR3 is CASSRLGRADQPQHF. The CDR3 DNA sequence: TGCGCCAGCAGCCGTCTCGGGAGGGCGGATCAGCCCCAGCATTTT.

This chain uses TRBV28 with TRBJ2-7; D is undetermined. The CDR3 covers 16 residues. With 3 bases removed from V and 5 bases from J, the gap between germline ends came to 20 bases. Germline V gene data show CDR1 as MDHEN and CDR2 as SYDVKM. CDR3 protein: CASSFKRIVVLNEQYF. CDR3 bases: TGTGCCAGCAGTTTTAAGCGTATCGTTGTACTAAACGAGCAGTACTTC.

The rearrangement joins TRBV20-1 to TRBJ2-3; D unclear. The CDR3 runs to 11 residues. CDR1 DFQATT and CDR2 SNEGSKA come from the germline V gene (reference sequence). Trimming took 6 bases from V and 2 from J, leaving 6 bases between them. CDR3 bases: TGCAGTGCCTGTCCCACAGATACGCAGTATTTT. This translates into CSACPTDTQYF.

This clone was detected only once. The V gene is TRBV2, the J gene TRBJ1-4; 7 bases line up with TRBD1. The germline gives CDR1 SNHLY, CDR2 FYNNEI. After removal of 6 bases from V and 3 bases from J, the junction contained 4 bases not matched to a gene. The CDR3 length is 14 residues. In nucleotides, the CDR3 is TGTGCCAGCAGGAGGGGGCCGGCTAATGAAAAACTGTTTTTT. As protein: CASRRGPANEKLFF.

This sequence joins TRBV7-2 and TRBJ1-1; possible D gene TRBD1, 6 bases. Germline values: CDR1 SGHTA, CDR2 FQGNSA. The length of the CDR3 is 19 residues. V lost 0 bases and J lost 1, with 21 bases in between. This CDR3 is CASSLAFGGRDGANTEAFF. The CDR3 DNA is TGTGCCAGCAGCTTAGCATTTGGGGGCAGGGACGGGGCGAACACTGAAGCTTTCTTT.

V usage is TRBV19 and J usage is TRBJ2-3, with D possibly being TRBD1 or TRBD2 (5 bases each). Germline CDR1 is LNHDA and CDR2 is SQIVND (reference sequence). V lost 7 bases and J lost 1, with 24 bases in between. The CDR3 runs 18 residues. CDR3 DNA: TGTGCCAGTAAAGGGGCCCGTAGGGCCGGGATTGGCACAGATACGCAGTATTTT. Encoded protein: CASKGARRAGIGTDTQYF.

This clone was seen only once. The rearrangement uses TRBV10-3 and TRBJ1-1; unclear D gene. The CDR3 loop spans 15 amino acids. Germline values: CDR1 ENHRY, CDR2 SYGVKD. Trimming cost V 3 bases and J 0 bases, with 11 bases left between them. The CDR3 region has the DNA TGTGCCATCAGTGATAACGGCGGATTGAACACTGAAGCTTTCTTT. Its protein is CAISDNGGLNTEAFF.

This chain links TRBV5-6 with TRBJ2-7; no clear D. V was cut by 0 bases and J by 3 bases, with 16 bases left in between. Germline-derived CDR1 and CDR2 are SGHDT and YYEEEE. This CDR3 is 16 amino acids long. The CDR3 region is CASSLEAGWEDYEQYF. The CDR3 coding sequence is TGTGCCAGCAGCTTGGAGGCTGGCTGGGAAGACTACGAGCAGTACTTC.

The chain employs TRBV5-6 and TRBJ2-7; 7 nucleotides agree with TRBD1. This CDR3 is built from 17 residues. Germline CDR1 and CDR2: SGHDT and YYEEEE. The trim removed 0 bases at V and 5 bases at J, leaving 14 bases unmatched. The DNA for the CDR3 is TGTGCCAGCAGCTTGGTAGCGAGTTGGGACAGATCTCACGAGCAGTACTTC. Translated: CASSLVASWDRSHEQYF.

The chain links TRBV27 to TRBJ2-7; D is perhaps TRBD1 (5 bases). The CDR3 spans 15 residues. Per the germline V gene, CDR1 is MNHEY and CDR2 is SMNVEV (reference sequence). With 0 bases removed from V and 3 bases from J, the gap between germline ends came to 12 bases. The CDR3: CASSLSGGQGYEQYF. The CDR3 nucleotides read TGTGCCAGCAGTTTATCGGGTGGGCAGGGCTACGAGCAGTACTTC.

The genes are TRBV14 and TRBJ2-1; TRBD1 agrees at 7 bases. The ends lost 3 bases at V and 8 bases at J; junction bases unmatched: 4. CDR1 and CDR2 (germline): SGHDN, FVKESK. CDR3 length: 13 amino acids. The DNA for the CDR3 is TGTGCCAGCAGCCACCGACAGGGCCATGAGCAGTTCTTC. This sequence encodes CASSHRQGHEQFF.

A few counts support this clone. The chain uses TRBV7-8 and TRBJ1-2; TRBD1 might be the D (6 bases). This CDR3 spans 13 amino acids. Germline CDR1 is SGHVS and CDR2 is FQNEAQ. The V end lost 7 bases, the J end lost 8 bases, and 17 bases lay between the germline ends. The chain's CDR3 is CASTRGGPVGYTF. CDR3 nucleotides: TGTGCCAGCACCCGTGGGGGGCCAGTAGGCTACACCTTC. Full variable domain (rest looked up from reference TRBV7-8 and TRBJ1-2): GAGVSQSPRYKVAKRGQDVALRCDPISGHVSLFWYQQALGQGPEFLTYFQNEAQLDKSGLPSDRFFAERPEGSVSTLKIQRTQQEDSAVYLCASTRGGPVGYTFGSGTRLTVV.

V and J are TRBV25-1 and TRBJ2-1; the match to TRBD1 covers 7 bases. This CDR3 spans 13 amino acids. Germline CDR1 reads MGHDK; CDR2 reads SYGVNS. J was trimmed by 5 bases and V by 8 bases; bases with no gene match: 6. CDR3 DNA: TGTGCCAGCGAGACAGGGTATGACAATGAGCAGTTCTTC. Translating it yields CASETGYDNEQFF. Supplemented by reference TRBV25-1 and TRBJ2-1, the full variable domain reads EADIYQTPRYLVIGTGKKITLECSQTMGHDKMYWYQQDPGMELHLIHYSYGVNSTEKGDLSSESTVSRIRTEHFPLTLESARPSHTSQYLCASETGYDNEQFFGPGTRLTVL.